This T cell receptor beta chain was sequenced during a study of post-analysis software for immune sequencing data (dated by TCRdb to the mid-2010s). Notes on the research overall: Disease courses on record covered relapsing-remitting, secondary progressive and progressive-relapsing multiple sclerosis, though some patients had no subtype annotation. The patient repertoires were set against 10 or so previously published healthy control repertoires from donors whose ages ranged from roughly 6 to 25 years. A subset of samples was prepared in parallel using single-end sample barcoding, then pooled and co-amplified after Illumina adapter ligation.

TCR beta repertoires were profiled from peripheral blood of over 10 young patients with multiple sclerosis to demonstrate the VDJtools post-analysis software. Multiple sclerosis patients were children and adolescents aged roughly 6 to 15 years. This clonotype was observed a single time. Which antigen it targets is not known. No much larger clone is present one base from it, and per-base qualities are unavailable. One read alone makes for weak evidence. Library prep was done by PCR. TCRdb records Illumina HiSeq 2500 as the sequencer. Unique molecular identifiers were incorporated into TCR beta cDNA libraries to reduce PCR and sequencing biases. Per 1 to 10 million input T cells, some 500,000 cDNA molecules were obtained, such that each molecule approximated one T cell. Patient libraries were prepared and sequenced with the same protocol used for the earlier healthy control dataset. Samples belonging to the same batch were prepared together, multiplexed and sequenced on a shared HiSeq lane. The authors' pipeline ran thus. Raw barcoded reads were processed with MIGEC, discarding single-read molecular identifier groups before consensus assembly and CDR3 extraction. VDJtools was used for post-analysis of the clonotype tables, and diversity was normalized by down-sampling every dataset to the size of the smallest sample. In repertoire overlap clustering, CDR3 amino acid sequences, but not nucleotide sequences, were matched to correct batch-related cross-sample contamination. The public reads were reanalyzed by TCRdb: fastp trimming at Q25, MiXCR alignment, in-frame beta chains only. Rows merge per CDR3 protein into single entries with the most common DNA and genes. The V and J calls here are based on TCRdb, not the publication. The sample has 250,000 to 300,000 distinct CDR3 sequences on record, about 38% of them singletons. The ten largest account for around 5% of the sample.

The research as a whole found: The control group was slightly older than the multiple sclerosis patient group. Multiple sclerosis patients had significantly lower normalized Chao1 diversity than controls, a result that suggests substantial peripheral T-cell clonal expansion. Direct clustering with F measure showed strong co-clustering of samples prepared in the same batch, prompting a batch-effect correction.

This TCR was sampled from a girl between 10 and 17 years old with multiple sclerosis. Material: blood.

DNA sequence: TGCAGCGTTCCGGCTGGCGAGCACCAAGAGACCCAGTACTTC. Its protein is CSVPAGEHQETQYF. This chain is built from TRBV29-1 and TRBJ2-5; no D gene call is confident. V sheds 5 bases and J sheds 0 bases, leaving 13 bases between their ends. The CDR3, cysteine through phenylalanine, is 14 amino acids long. Of the read, only the CDR3 DNA is kept; its 42 bases are in frame from base 1. CDR1 and CDR2, looked up from the germline V gene, are SQVTM and ANQGSEA.